Each of the 7 T cell receptor beta chains below was sequenced from the same sample in a study of cytomegalovirus exposure and HLA in healthy donors. Both 60 Vbeta primers and 13 Jbeta primers went into the PCR. The table came from immunoSEQ multiplex PCR; TCRdb's copy has only in-frame clones and leaves some out. The sample's table shows 130,000 or so clones. Sequencing used PBMCs. The receptors stem from a woman in her 40s in good health and CMV-seronegative.

The V gene is TRBV11-2, the J gene TRBJ1-6, with a possible D match to TRBD1 (6 bases). CDR3 length: 18 amino acids. V lost 1 base and J 0 bases, leaving 13 bases between the germline ends. Germline CDR1 reads SGHAT; CDR2 reads FQNNGV. DNA of the CDR3: TGTGCCAGCAGCTTAGCAGGGGCCGCCAGCTCCTATAATTCACCCCTCCACTTT. Protein: CASSLAGAASSYNSPLHF.

V is TRBV20-1 and J is TRBJ1-2; the D is unclear. Germline assignment: CDR1 DFQATT and CDR2 SNEGSKA (reference sequence). The CDR3 length is 11 residues. Between the trimmed V and J ends, which lost 2 bases and 8 bases, there was a span of 9 bases. The CDR3 reads CSARINSGYTF. CDR3 in DNA: TGCAGTGCTAGAATCAACTCCGGCTACACCTTC.

The V and J genes are TRBV7-2 and TRBJ2-3; D perhaps matches TRBD2 (6 bases). V lost 6 bases, J lost 0 bases, and 22 bases lay in between. CDR3 length equals 18 residues. In germline, CDR1 is SGHTA, CDR2 FQGNSA. In DNA form, the CDR3 reads TGTGCCAGCAGACTACCGAAAGGCGGGGCCTCTAGCACAGATACGCAGTATTTT. Encoded protein: CASRLPKGGASSTDTQYF.

J is TRBJ1-6 and V is TRBV9; D may be TRBD1 (5 bases). The CDR3 covers 16 residues. Germline CDR1 is SGDLS and CDR2 is YYNGEE. With 4 bases removed from V and 0 bases from J, the gap between germline ends came to 11 bases. For the CDR3, the DNA is TGTGCCAGCAGCCCATCGGGGGACTCCTATAATTCACCCCTCCACTTT. It specifies CASSPSGDSYNSPLHF.

The chain uses TRBV28 and TRBJ1-2; D remains unclear. The length of the CDR3 is 10 residues. Trimming left V 5 bases short and J 5 bases short, with 3 bases between. CDR1 is MDHEN and CDR2 is SYDVKM in the germline V gene. The CDR3 DNA reads TGTGCCAGCAGTCAATATGGCTACACCTTC. Translated, it gives CASSQYGYTF.

The chain links TRBV11-1 to TRBJ1-1; D is ambiguous. This CDR3 has 11 amino acids. Between the trimmed V and J ends, which lost 3 bases and 3 bases, there was a span of 2 bases. Germline V CDR1 and CDR2: SGHAT, FQDESV (reference sequence). CDR3 nucleotides: TGTGCCAGCAGCTTCGACACTGAAGCTTTCTTT. Translating gives CASSFDTEAFF.

This chain links TRBV2 with TRBJ2-5, with D possibly matching TRBD2 (6 bases). Germline V gives CDR1 SNHLY, CDR2 FYNNEI. V was trimmed by 5 bases and J by 5 bases, leaving 15 bases between them. The CDR3 runs to 14 residues. CDR3 coding DNA: TGTGCCAGCAGTTTGTTAACTAGCATGGAGACCCAGTACTTC. This gives the protein CASSLLTSMETQYF.